This T cell receptor (beta chain) was sequenced in a study of sequential checkpoint blockade in melanoma (dated by TCRdb to the late 2010s). Regarding the complete study: Patients were assigned by 1:1 randomization to either first-line nivolumab followed by ipilimumab (arm A) or ipilimumab followed by nivolumab (arm B). Both trial sequences were followed by maintenance nivolumab. The study at large found these results: The model for predicting response that combines TCR metrics with mutation burden needs to be validated in larger, independent patient cohorts.

Between the V and J ends, shortened by 5 bases and 6 bases respectively, the junction contains 19 bases. The germline V gene (reference sequence) provides CDR1 SEHNR and CDR2 FQNEAQ. From the cysteine up to the phenylalanine, the CDR3 has a length of 15 residues. The only DNA kept is the CDR3, 45 bases in frame from the first base. Comment on this clone: It has no known antigen specificity. Base qualities are not at hand, and no much larger clone is one base apart.

TCRbeta CDR3 regions were immunosequenced from genomic DNA with the immunoSEQ Assay. Prior to high-throughput sequencing, genomic DNA was amplified by bias-controlled multiplex PCR. Per the source publication's procedure: To quantify the absolute abundance of each unique TCRbeta CDR3 region, the sequences were collapsed and filtered. Clonality, defined as 1 minus Pielou's evenness, was calculated using only productive rearrangements. A previously published method was used to identify clones whose frequencies were significantly greater in on-treatment samples than in baseline samples. As stored in TCRdb, this immuneACCESS dataset retains in-frame rearrangements with V and J assigned. A fraction of the clones does not appear; measured against another copy, unresolved V genes explain less than half of the discrepancy, and the remainder lacks a known reason. The V and J calls and clone size come from that table; D and trimming were worked out from the DNA. The sample profile shows 15,000 to 20,000 clones; 55% to 75% of them were found once. The top ten clones comprise 21% of the sample.

The sample's treatment or condition label, decoded: randomized to nivolumab then ipilimumab (arm A) or the reverse (arm B). None of the trial patients had been given prior DNA-damaging chemotherapy. Live CD3+CD8+ cells negative for CD19 and CD56 were sorted from thawed PBMCs on a FACS Aria II flow cytometer. CheckMate 064, a randomized, open-label phase II trial of sequential checkpoint blockade, was the source of the samples, all of which came from patients with melanoma. Leukapheresis was used to collect peripheral blood mononuclear cells, which were then purified with Ficoll-Paque and frozen in human serum with around 10% DMSO. Immediately after sorting, the purity of the sorted blood CD3+CD8+ cells was confirmed to be >98%, and DNA was then extracted.

This sequence was found in a human donor with melanoma. The sequences come from CD8+ T cells sorted from blood (inferred from file names), collected from a patient given nivolumab and ipilimumab in sequence. Rearrangement joined TRBV7-9 to TRBJ1-2; no D gene can be assigned with confidence. The CDR3 reads as follows: CASSPVGREVDGYTF. Read as DNA, the sequence is TGTGCCAGCAGCCCGGTCGGGAGGGAGGTGGATGGCTACACCTTC.